This passage covers 7 T cell receptor beta chains from one sample sequenced in a study of cytomegalovirus exposure and HLA in healthy donors. TCRdb keeps only in-frame clones here, not all; method: immunoSEQ multiplex PCR. The repertoire consists of 60,000 to 85,000 clones, with about 94% occurring once and the leading ten covering approximately 1.5%. What was sequenced was PBMCs. The receptors derive from a man aged 18 to 29 in good health and CMV-seropositive.

This chain connects TRBV7-9 to TRBJ2-1; D is uncertain. Germline CDR1 and CDR2: SEHNR and FQNEAQ (reference sequence). The CDR3 has 15 residues. Deletions cut 4 bases from V and 9 bases from J, with 19 bases between. CDR3 in amino acids: CASSYTKYYVGEQFF. The CDR3 DNA reads TGTGCCAGCAGCTACACGAAATACTACGTGGGTGAGCAGTTCTTC.

The chain combines TRBV6-1 with TRBJ2-2; D not resolved. Germline CDR1 reads MNHNS; CDR2 reads SASEGT. V gave up 4 bases and J gave up 3 bases, with 6 bases separating them. CDR3 length equals 13 residues. CDR3 amino acids: CASSVRDTGELFF. CDR3 bases: TGTGCCAGCAGTGTGAGAGACACCGGGGAGCTGTTTTTT.

This clone came up once. The V call is TRBV19, the J call TRBJ2-1; D unresolved. V lost 4 bases, J lost 7 bases, and 11 bases lay in between. CDR1 LNHDA and CDR2 SQIVND come from the germline V gene (reference sequence). This CDR3 has 13 amino acids. CDR3 region: CASSTSILNEQFF. For the CDR3, the DNA is TGTGCCAGTAGTACCTCTATATTGAATGAGCAGTTCTTC.

The genes are TRBV10-1 and TRBJ2-1; 8 bases align to TRBD2. The germline CDR1 and CDR2 sequences are WNHNN and SYGVQD (reference sequence). The CDR3 runs to 17 residues. V shed 3 bases and J 0 bases; nucleotides not matched to a gene: 7. The CDR3 here is CASSDTSGWSSYNEQFF. The CDR3 DNA sequence: TGCGCCAGCAGTGACACTAGCGGTTGGAGCTCCTACAATGAGCAGTTCTTC.

The CDR3 loop is CASSLGGMGNEQFF. The CDR3 DNA reads TGTGCCAGCAGCTTAGGCGGGATGGGCAATGAGCAGTTCTTC. The rearrangement joins TRBV7-9 to TRBJ2-1; tentatively, D is TRBD2 (6 bases). The V end was cut by 1 base, the J end by 6 bases, with 10 bases between. CDR3 length: 14 residues. Germline values: CDR1 SEHNR, CDR2 FQNEAQ (reference sequence).

The CDR3 DNA reads as TGTGCCAGCAGTGATTTTAGGGGGCGGACCCACCAAGAGACCCAGTACTTC. Its translation is CASSDFRGRTHQETQYF. This chain joins TRBV25-1 and TRBJ2-5; 7 bases align to TRBD1. Trimming took 3 bases from V and 0 from J; bases not matched to a gene: 10. Germline values: CDR1 MGHDK, CDR2 SYGVNS. This CDR3 contains 17 residues. The full variable domain, with the rest looked up from reference TRBV25-1 and TRBJ2-5, is EADIYQTPRYLVIGTGKKITLECSQTMGHDKMYWYQQDPGMELHLIHYSYGVNSTEKGDLSSESTVSRIRTEHFPLTLESARPSHTSQYLCASSDFRGRTHQETQYFGPGTRLLVL.

This chain uses TRBV5-1 with TRBJ2-7; TRBD1 matches at 7 bases. Germline CDR1 and CDR2: SGHRS and YFSETQ. J was trimmed by 2 bases and V by 5 bases; bases with no gene match: 4. The CDR3 is 13 amino acids. In DNA form, the CDR3 reads TGCGCCAGCAGAAATCAGGGGGCCTACGAGCAGTACTTC. Residues: CASRNQGAYEQYF.